This T cell receptor beta chain was sequenced for a study of cytomegalovirus exposure and HLA in healthy donors. The PCR was carried out with 60 Vbeta primers and 13 Jbeta primers. The protocol was immunoSEQ multiplex PCR, while the TCRdb copy is restricted to in-frame clones and leaves out a portion. The sample records 100,000 to 150,000 clones, 75% to 90% being singletons. Germline values: CDR1 ENHRY, CDR2 SYGVKD. CDR3 length: 13 amino acids. Study-level results: Researchers counted around 180 TCR beta chains as cytomegalovirus-associated.

About this clone itself: Antigen: not known. An end of the junction differs from the germline gene, which may be a read error.

The sequence was collected from a man in his forties or fifties in good health and CMV-seronegative. Sequencing input: PBMCs. The V call is TRBV10-3, the J call TRBJ2-6; maybe TRBD2 (6 bases). The CDR3 bases are TGTGCCATCGGGGGGACTGGGGCCAACGGCCTGACTTTC. This encodes CAIGGTGANGLTF.